Listed here are 29 T cell receptor beta chains from one sample, sequenced in a study of blood T cell repertoires in COVID-19 (TCRdb year 2020). The library was made by the immunoSEQ multiplex PCR assay. TCRdb obtained this table from immuneACCESS and retained in-frame rearrangements with V and J assigned. These tables miss some clones; where compared with another copy, unresolved V genes account for less than half of the shortfall, and the remainder is unexplained. Present in this sample are 150,000 or so clones, roughly three quarters of which were seen just once. Over 5% of the sample is taken by the ten largest. The source material was PBMCs or T cells enriched from blood (not recorded which). These receptors originate from a woman between 45 and 65 years old who had recovered from COVID-19.

The chain employs TRBV28 and TRBJ2-5, with D possibly matching TRBD1 (5 bases). Trimming stripped 1 base from V and 5 bases from J, with 17 bases between. The CDR3 consists of 16 residues. Germline V gene sequence: CDR1 MDHEN, CDR2 SYDVKM. This chain's CDR3 is CASSLSHPDKDETQYF. DNA of the CDR3: TGTGCCAGCAGTTTATCCCATCCGGACAAGGATGAGACCCAGTACTTC.

The J gene is TRBJ1-5, the V gene TRBV18; D is undetermined. Germline V gene lookup returns CDR1 KGHSH and CDR2 LQKENI. This CDR3 has 13 residues. V lost 3 bases and J lost 2, with 5 bases in between. The chain's CDR3 is CASSPGGNQPQHF. CDR3 sequence (DNA): TGTGCCAGCTCACCGGGAGGCAATCAGCCCCAGCATTTT.

This chain joins TRBV5-8 and TRBJ2-5; TRBD2 aligns across 13 bases. Germline assignment: CDR1 SGHTS and CDR2 YDEGEE. CDR3 length equals 16 residues. The J segment lost 1 base and the V segment lost 5 bases, leaving 5 bases of the junction unmatched. CDR3 residues: CASSPGTSGAQETQYF. The CDR3 DNA is TGTGCCAGCAGTCCCGGGACTAGCGGGGCCCAAGAGACCCAGTACTTC.

The chain couples TRBV6-5 to TRBJ1-5, with unresolved D. The CDR3 sequence is 14 residues long. With 5 bases removed from V and 6 bases from J, the gap between germline ends came to 14 bases. Germline CDR1 is MNHEY and CDR2 is SVGAGI. Here the CDR3 reads CASSPNPGSQPQHF. In DNA, the CDR3 is TGTGCCAGCAGTCCTAACCCCGGGTCTCAGCCCCAGCATTTT.

V is TRBV2 and J is TRBJ1-1; D is unresolved. Trimming removed 7 bases from V and 4 bases from J, with 13 bases in between. Germline CDR1 is SNHLY and CDR2 is FYNNEI. CDR3 length: 13 amino acids. Written as DNA, the CDR3 is TGTGCCAGCAACCGCGGGTATTCCACTGAAGCTTTCTTT. It specifies CASNRGYSTEAFF.

This sequence joins TRBV6-5 and TRBJ1-6; D unresolved. Trimming removed 7 bases at V and 10 bases at J, with 14 bases between. This CDR3 has 13 amino acids. Germline V gives CDR1 MNHEY, CDR2 SVGAGI. CDR3 nucleotide sequence: TGTGCCAGCACCAACGGGATCGGATCACCCCTCCACTTT. Translating gives CASTNGIGSPLHF.

The CDR3 coding sequence is TGTGCCACCAGGGACTCGCACTACAATGAGCAGTTCTTC. Amino acids: CATRDSHYNEQFF. This sequence joins TRBV24-1 and TRBJ2-1, with a weak D call TRBD2 (5 bases). The CDR3 is 13 amino acids. Germline CDR1 is KGHDR and CDR2 is SFDVKD. V shed 7 bases and J shed 3 bases, with 9 bases lying between them.

The chain joins TRBV5-1 to TRBJ1-6; a possible D gene is TRBD1 (5 bases). CDR3 length equals 13 residues. Germline V gene data show CDR1 as SGHRS and CDR2 as YFSETQ. V lost 4 bases to trimming and J lost 10 bases, with 12 bases between them. The CDR3 reads CASSPGPGSPLHF. CDR3 in DNA: TGCGCCAGCAGCCCCGGGCCAGGGTCACCCCTCCACTTT.

Only a few counts were recorded for this clone. The V call is TRBV30, the J call TRBJ2-7, with 7 bases aligning to TRBD1. V lost 3 bases and J lost 3; bases outside the gene matches: 14. The CDR3 is 16 amino acids. The germline CDR1 and CDR2 sequences are GTSNPN and SVGIG (reference sequence). CDR3 sequence reads: CAWSQQQGLGIYEQYF. The CDR3 nucleotides are TGTGCCTGGAGCCAGCAACAGGGGCTCGGGATCTACGAGCAGTACTTC.

The rearrangement joins TRBV21-1 to TRBJ2-1; whether TRBD2, the table's D call, matches the DNA was not checked. TRBV21-1 is a recognized pseudogene. This CDR3 has 17 residues. CDR3 sequence: CASSLPLQRTTYNEQFF. CDR3 nucleotide sequence: TGTGCCAGCAGCCTTCCACTGCAACGAACTACCTACAATGAGCAGTTCTTC.

The chain carries TRBV5-6 and TRBJ1-2; 8 positions agree with TRBD1. This CDR3 contains 13 residues. Germline loops: CDR1 SGHDT, CDR2 YYEEEE. With V trimmed by 4 bases and J by 3 bases, 2 bases remained unmatched. CDR3 sequence: CASSPGQDYGYTF. The CDR3 DNA reads as TGTGCCAGCAGCCCGGGACAGGACTATGGCTACACCTTC.

The J gene is TRBJ1-2, the V gene TRBV7-8; 8 nucleotides agree with TRBD1. The CDR3 extends over 16 amino acids. Trimming at V came to 5 bases and at J to 0 bases, leaving 8 bases not matched to a gene. Germline V gene lookup returns CDR1 SGHVS and CDR2 FQNEAQ. The CDR3 coding sequence is TGTGCCAGCAGCCCCGGGACAGGATTATCTAACTATGGCTACACCTTC. This codes for CASSPGTGLSNYGYTF.

In its sample, this clone was seen once. The chain recombines TRBV28 with TRBJ1-5; D is undetermined. The CDR3 totals 15 residues. Germline V gene data show CDR1 as MDHEN and CDR2 as SYDVKM. Trimming shortened V by 7 bases and J by 3 bases, and 16 bases separated the two germline ends. CDR3 residues: CASNSWAVVNQPQHF. The CDR3 nucleotides read TGTGCCAGCAATTCTTGGGCCGTGGTCAATCAGCCCCAGCATTTT.

This clone appeared once. The same CDR3 arises from other DNA sequences in this sample as well. The chain carries TRBV5-1 and TRBJ1-1, with TRBD1 as a possible D gene (5 bases). The CDR3 extends over 13 amino acids. In germline, CDR1 is SGHRS, CDR2 YFSETQ. The V end was cut by 2 bases, the J end by 0 bases, with 5 bases between. As DNA, the CDR3 is TGCGCCAGCAGCTTAGGGGTGAACACTGAAGCTTTCTTT. This translates into CASSLGVNTEAFF.

This clone occurred a few times. This chain connects TRBV7-6 to TRBJ1-6; 7 nucleotides align to TRBD1. The CDR3 contains 14 residues. CDR1 is SGHVS, CDR2 FNYEAQ, per germline. Trimming at V came to 3 bases and at J to 4 bases, leaving 0 bases not matched to a gene. The chain's CDR3 is CASSLTGYNSPLHF. The CDR3 DNA is TGTGCCAGCAGCTTGACAGGGTATAATTCACCCCTCCACTTT.

The chain couples TRBV7-2 to TRBJ2-7; D is undetermined. Germline lookup yields CDR1 SGHTA and CDR2 FQGNSA. This CDR3 spans 12 amino acids. Trimming took off 1 base at V and 9 bases at J, with 10 bases between the two ends. CDR3 nucleotides: TGTGCCAGCAGCTTAGGGCAGTCCCCGCAGTACTTC. It is translated as CASSLGQSPQYF.

This clone has more than one count but fewer than ten. The rearrangement links TRBV7-2 to TRBJ1-2, with 9 bases aligning to TRBD1. CDR3 length: 15 amino acids. V lost 1 base to trimming and J lost 8 bases; unmatched junction nucleotides: 8. CDR1 is SGHTA and CDR2 is FQGNSA in the germline V gene. Written as DNA, the CDR3 is TGTGCCAGCAGCTTAGGGCCCGGGACAGGGAACGGCTACACCTTC. Protein product: CASSLGPGTGNGYTF.

This clone came up a few times. The rearrangement uses TRBV7-9 and TRBJ1-1; 8 bases map to TRBD1. V lost 3 bases and J lost 4; bases outside the gene matches: 1. There are 13 residues in the CDR3. Germline lookup yields CDR1 SEHNR and CDR2 FQNEAQ (reference sequence). Here the CDR3 reads CASSFGQGTEAFF. For the CDR3, the DNA is TGTGCCAGCAGCTTTGGACAGGGCACTGAAGCTTTCTTT.

The chain employs TRBV7-9 and TRBJ2-7, with D unclear. The V end lost 4 bases, the J end lost 4 bases, and 5 bases lay between the germline ends. CDR3 length equals 11 residues. Germline CDR1 and CDR2: SEHNR and FQNEAQ (reference sequence). The CDR3 nucleotides are TGTGCCAGCAGCTCGGTGTACGAGCAGTACTTC. Encoded protein: CASSSVYEQYF. The full variable domain, in which reference TRBV7-9 and TRBJ2-7 provide the parts outside the CDR3, is DTGVSQNPRHKITKRGQNVTFRCDPISEHNRLYWYRQTLGQGPEFLTYFQNEAQLEKSRLLSDRFSAERPKGSFSTLEIQRTEQGDSAMYLCASSSVYEQYFGPGTRLTVT.

This clone was picked up a small number of times. The CDR3 DNA follows: TGTGCCAGCAGTGACACCCTAGGGGTTAGCAATCAGCCCCAGCATTTT. Its protein is CASSDTLGVSNQPQHF. J is TRBJ1-5 and V is TRBV6-1; D possibly corresponds to TRBD1 (5 bases). Per germline, CDR1 MNHNS and CDR2 SASEGT. The CDR3 spans 16 residues. V was shortened by 3 bases and J by 0 bases, with 12 bases between the two germline ends.

The table lists this clone with a few counts. The CDR3 region has the DNA TGTGCCTGGGGCGGGGGCGATTCACCCCTCCACTTT. The encoded protein is CAWGGGDSPLHF. This chain connects TRBV7-9 to TRBJ1-6; weak D call: TRBD1 (6 bases). CDR1 and CDR2 (germline): SEHNR, FQNEAQ (reference sequence). V was trimmed by 11 bases and J by 8 bases, leaving 13 bases between them. The CDR3 runs to 12 residues.

This sequence joins TRBV5-1 and TRBJ1-5, with a possible D match to TRBD1 (5 bases). Germline CDR1 and CDR2: SGHRS and YFSETQ. This CDR3 contains 16 residues. Trimming stripped 4 bases from V and 0 bases from J, with 14 bases between. The CDR3: CASSAGTGDSNQPQHF. The CDR3 coding sequence is TGCGCCAGCAGCGCCGGGACGGGAGATAGCAATCAGCCCCAGCATTTT.

This clone has a single count. This chain links TRBV9 with TRBJ2-6; 10 bases match TRBD1. This CDR3 spans 16 amino acids. The ends lost 0 bases at V and 8 bases at J; junction bases unmatched: 5. Germline-derived CDR1 and CDR2 are SGDLS and YYNGEE. Here the CDR3 DNA reads TGTGCCAGCAGCGTAGTGGGACAGGGGACGTCCAACGTCCTGACTTTC. Translated, it gives CASSVVGQGTSNVLTF.

This chain joins TRBV9 and TRBJ2-2; 8 nucleotides line up with TRBD2. CDR3 length: 18 residues. Losses at the gene ends were 3 bases for V and 4 bases for J; bases not matched to a gene: 14. Germline CDR1 and CDR2: SGDLS and YYNGEE. CDR3 nucleotide sequence: TGTGCCAGCAGCGCCGGACTAGCTAATCCCTGGTCCACCGGGGAGCTGTTTTTT. As protein: CASSAGLANPWSTGELFF.

V and J are TRBV19 and TRBJ1-4; a weak D match, TRBD1 (5 bases). The CDR3 spans 15 residues. Trimming cost V 0 bases and J 4 bases, with 9 bases left between them. CDR1 and CDR2 from the germline V gene are LNHDA and SQIVND (reference sequence). The CDR3 DNA is TGTGCCAGTAGTATAGAGGGGCGGCTTAATGAAAAACTGTTTTTT. Its protein product is CASSIEGRLNEKLFF.

This sequence joins TRBV4-1 and TRBJ1-4, with D unclear. Germline-derived CDR1 and CDR2 are MGHRA and YSYEKL. This CDR3 has 13 amino acids. The V and J ends lost 1 base and 8 bases respectively, with 8 bases between them. The CDR3 nucleotides read TGCGCCAGCAGCCAAGCCGCAGGAGAAAAACTGTTTTTT. Amino acid sequence: CASSQAAGEKLFF.

The chain recombines TRBV27 with TRBJ1-1; TRBD1 might be the D (6 bases). V gave up 3 bases and J gave up 1 base, with 12 bases separating them. The CDR3 is 15 amino acids. Germline CDR1 is MNHEY and CDR2 is SMNVEV (reference sequence). The CDR3 DNA reads as TGTGCCAGCAGTTTCCAAGTGACAGGGAACACTGAAGCTTTCTTT. Its translation is CASSFQVTGNTEAFF.

V usage is TRBV5-1 and J usage is TRBJ2-3; TRBD1 matches at 7 bases. V dropped 3 bases and J dropped 3; count of bases not matched to a gene: 13. The CDR3 has 17 residues. Per the germline V gene, CDR1 is SGHRS and CDR2 is YFSETQ. The CDR3 loop is CASSSAPQGRGTDTQYF. For the CDR3, the DNA is TGCGCCAGCAGCTCGGCCCCACAGGGGAGAGGGACAGATACGCAGTATTTT. The full variable domain, in which reference TRBV5-1 and TRBJ2-3 provide the parts outside the CDR3, is KAGVTQTPRYLIKTRGQQVTLSCSPISGHRSVSWYQQTPGQGLQFLFEYFSETQRNKGNFPGRFSGRQFSNSRSEMNVSTLELGDSALYLCASSSAPQGRGTDTQYFGPGTRLTVL.

The chain combines TRBV2 with TRBJ2-7; D possibly corresponds to TRBD2 (6 bases). The CDR3 has 13 amino acids. Germline loops: CDR1 SNHLY, CDR2 FYNNEI. The V and J ends lost 6 bases and 0 bases respectively, with 9 bases between them. The CDR3 bases are TGTGCCAGCAGCGGGACTTACTCCTACGAGCAGTACTTC. This sequence encodes CASSGTYSYEQYF.